Listed below are T cell receptor beta chains from one sample, sequenced in a study of cytomegalovirus exposure and HLA in healthy donors. Data came from immunoSEQ multiplex PCR; TCRdb stores just in-frame clones and leaves some out. In the table there are roughly 150,000 clones, around 75% of which are singletons. Sample: PBMCs. Every receptor here comes from a woman between 45 and 60 years old in good health and CMV-seropositive. Both conserved end residues are part of each CDR3. Each record gives: V gene, clone size, D gene, J gene, CDR3 length, CDR3 protein, CDR3 DNA. The D gene is left open where the match is weak. For some rows the clone size is stated as once, few or many, or as a class when expanded; others skip it.

>TRBV5-4|-|-|TRBJ2-5|14
CASSFRQGGETQYF
TGTGCCAGCAGCTTTCGTCAGGGCGGAGAGACCCAGTACTTC
>TRBV13|-|-|TRBJ2-7|15
CASSLGGGRGAEQYF
TGTGCCAGCAGCTTAGGTGGGGGTCGGGGGGCCGAGCAGTACTTC
>TRBV2|-|-|TRBJ1-1|13
CASTGQINTEAFF
TGTGCCAGCACCGGACAGATAAACACTGAAGCTTTCTTT
>TRBV5-4|few|-|TRBJ1-1|13
CASSSAGGTEAFF
TGTGCCAGCAGTAGCGCCGGAGGGACTGAAGCTTTCTTT
>TRBV5-1|-|TRBD1|TRBJ1-1|16
CASSLGGQGRNTEAFF
TGCGCCAGCAGCTTGGGGGGACAGGGGCGGAACACTGAAGCTTTCTTT
>TRBV10-3|-|-|TRBJ1-4|13
CAISDAANEKLFF
TGTGCCATCAGTGACGCGGCTAATGAAAAACTGTTTTTT
>TRBV27|-|-|TRBJ2-5|12
CASSTRGETQYF
TGTGCCAGCAGCACACGAGGGGAGACCCAGTACTTC
>TRBV7-9|-|TRBD1|TRBJ1-2|14
CASSLSGTGYGYTF
TGTGCCAGCAGCTTAAGCGGGACAGGGTATGGCTACACCTTC
>TRBV5-5|-|TRBD1|TRBJ1-2|15
CASSLGDSLNYGYTF
TGTGCCAGCAGCTTAGGGGACAGCCTTAATTATGGCTACACCTTC
>TRBV18|-|-|TRBJ2-7|18
CASSPRVWQGTDHYEQYF
TGTGCCAGCTCACCCCGGGTTTGGCAGGGTACCGATCACTACGAGCAGTACTTC
>TRBV7-9|-|TRBD2|TRBJ2-6|17
CASSLVGGGSGANVLTF
TGTGCCAGCAGCTTAGTTGGGGGGGGGTCTGGGGCCAACGTCCTGACTTTC
>TRBV7-3|-|TRBD1|TRBJ2-2|16
CASSDSRQGRSGELFF
TGTGCCAGCAGCGACTCCCGACAGGGGAGATCCGGGGAGCTGTTTTTT
>TRBV19|-|TRBD1|TRBJ1-6|18
CASRPTGGGRTYNSPLHF
TGTGCCAGTAGACCCACAGGGGGCGGTAGGACCTATAATTCACCCCTCCACTTT
>TRBV7-9|once|-|TRBJ1-2|14
CASSYLGAADGYTF
TGTGCCAGCAGCTACCTAGGGGCCGCGGATGGCTACACCTTC
>TRBV10-3|-|TRBD2|TRBJ2-2|15
CAISGSGGGTGELFF
TGTGCCATCAGTGGTAGCGGGGGGGGCACCGGGGAGCTGTTTTTT
>TRBV7-9|-|-|TRBJ2-1|16
CASRYEDGTKNNEQFF
TGTGCCAGCCGCTACGAGGACGGGACAAAGAACAATGAGCAGTTCTTC
>TRBV5-6|-|-|TRBJ1-1|14
CASTPVGRNTEAFF
TGTGCCAGCACCCCGGTGGGGCGGAACACTGAAGCTTTCTTT
>TRBV7-7|-|TRBD2|TRBJ2-1|15
CASSLGRGDYNEQFF
TGTGCCAGCAGCTTGGGGCGGGGGGACTACAATGAGCAGTTCTTC
>TRBV19|-|-|TRBJ1-1|15
CASKISGPSNTEAFF
TGTGCCAGCAAAATCTCTGGGCCCTCGAACACTGAAGCTTTCTTT
>TRBV11-1|few|-|TRBJ1-6|15
CASSPRPARDSPLHF
TGTGCCAGCAGCCCCCGTCCAGCCAGGGATTCACCCCTCCACTTT
>TRBV7-2|-|-|TRBJ1-1|14
CASSLGHMNTEAFF
TGTGCCAGCAGCTTGGGACACATGAACACTGAAGCTTTCTTT
>TRBV2|-|TRBD2|TRBJ2-2|17
CGIRGTSGGAVPGELFF
TGTGGCATTAGAGGGACTAGCGGGGGGGCCGTCCCCGGGGAGCTGTTTTTT
>TRBV14|-|-|TRBJ2-7|13
CASSRDYNYEQYF
TGTGCCAGCAGCCGAGACTACAACTACGAGCAGTACTTC
>TRBV11-2|-|-|TRBJ2-7|15
CASSPPGFGGYEQYF
TGTGCCAGCAGCCCTCCTGGTTTTGGCGGCTACGAGCAGTACTTC
>TRBV10-3|-|-|TRBJ1-1|13
CAISNAFSTEAFF
TGTGCCATCAGTAATGCTTTTAGTACTGAAGCTTTCTTT
>TRBV2|-|TRBD2|TRBJ2-7|12
CASSGTSAEQYF
TGTGCCAGCAGCGGGACTAGCGCAGAGCAGTACTTC
>TRBV18|-|TRBD2|TRBJ2-7|14
CASQAGTSSYEQYF
TGTGCCAGCCAAGCCGGGACTAGTTCCTACGAGCAGTACTTC
>TRBV12-5|-|TRBD1|TRBJ2-6|16
CASGGGQSSGANVLTF
TGTGCTAGTGGTGGGGGACAGAGCTCTGGGGCCAACGTCCTGACTTTC
>TRBV2|once|-|TRBJ1-6|17
CASSVRASSSYNSPLHF
TGTGCCAGCAGTGTCAGGGCCTCCTCCTCCTATAATTCACCCCTCCACTTT
>TRBV4-2|-|-|TRBJ1-2|16
CASSQPQQGRSGGYTF
TGTGCCAGCAGCCAACCACAACAGGGAAGGTCGGGCGGCTACACCTTC
>TRBV7-2|-|TRBD1|TRBJ1-2|16
CASSYSPGQGAFGYTF
TGTGCCAGCAGTTACTCCCCCGGGCAGGGGGCTTTTGGCTACACCTTC
>TRBV7-8|-|TRBD1|TRBJ1-2|13
CASTPGGNYGYTF
TGTGCCAGCACCCCAGGGGGTAACTATGGCTACACCTTC
>TRBV9|-|TRBD2|TRBJ2-1|16
CASSGPGAGGYNEQFF
TGTGCCAGCAGCGGACCTGGAGCGGGGGGCTACAATGAGCAGTTCTTC
>TRBV7-2|few|-|TRBJ2-1|13
CASSAGLYNEQFF
TGTGCCAGCAGCGCGGGACTTTACAATGAGCAGTTCTTC
>TRBV7-2|-|TRBD2|TRBJ2-5|15
CASSFPSSGKETQYF
TGTGCCAGCAGCTTCCCGTCTAGCGGAAAAGAGACCCAGTACTTC